This is a list of T cell receptor beta chains from one sample in a study of read filtering for tumor transcriptome and immune sequencing. TCRdb fed the reads into MiXCR, producing one record per CDR3 protein. The sample consists of 15,000 to 20,000 distinct CDR3 sequences, roughly a fifth of them appearing once. Input material: a population of CD138-negative cells sorted from bone marrow. The origin of the receptors is a donor at least 40 years old with multiple myeloma. The CDR3 runs from the conserved cysteine through the conserved F or W. Each record gives: clone size, V gene, D gene, J gene, CDR3 protein, CDR3 DNA. The D gene is left open where the match is weak. Some rows have no size entry. The others give once, few or many, or a class for an expanded clone.

>NA|TRBV9|TRBD1|TRBJ1-1
CASSVARGGPNTEAFF
TGTGCCAGCAGCGTAGCTCGAGGGGGCCCGAACACTGAAGCTTTCTTT
>NA|TRBV28|NA|TRBJ2-1
CASSFVASEGNEQFF
TGTGCCAGCAGTTTCGTGGCTAGCGAGGGTAATGAGCAGTTCTTC
>many|TRBV6-5|TRBD2|TRBJ2-1
CASSYSGGYNEQFF
TGTGCCAGCAGCTACAGCGGGGGCTACAATGAGCAGTTCTTC
>many|TRBV20-1|TRBD2|TRBJ2-1
CSATGAGAANEQFF
TGCAGTGCTACTGGAGCGGGAGCGGCGAATGAGCAGTTCTTC
>many|TRBV29-1|NA|TRBJ1-1
CSVDLSVNTEAFF
TGCAGCGTTGACCTTTCGGTAAACACTGAAGCTTTCTTT
>medium-sized|TRBV30|TRBD1|TRBJ1-4
CAWGQGVAEKLFF
TGTGCCTGGGGACAGGGGGTGGCTGAAAAACTGTTTTTT
>few|TRBV7-9|NA|TRBJ1-5
CASSRSDSNQPQHF
TGTGCCAGCAGCCGTTCAGATAGCAATCAGCCCCAGCATTTT
>NA|TRBV2|TRBD1|TRBJ1-1
CASRPDRENTEAFF
TGTGCCAGCAGGCCGGACAGGGAGAACACTGAAGCTTTCTTT
>NA|TRBV20-1|NA|TRBJ2-3
CSASVVGLADTQYF
TGCAGTGCTAGTGTGGTCGGTCTTGCAGATACGCAGTATTTT
>many|TRBV6-5|TRBD2|TRBJ2-2
CASRPTSGVPTGELFF
TGTGCCAGCAGGCCCACTAGCGGGGTCCCCACCGGGGAGCTGTTTTTT
>many|TRBV5-1|TRBD1|TRBJ1-1
CASSKDRGQNTEAFF
TGCGCCAGCAGCAAAGACAGGGGGCAAAACACTGAAGCTTTCTTT
>NA|TRBV7-9|TRBD1|TRBJ2-1
CASSSRGDRGGDEQFF
TGTGCCAGCAGCTCCCGTGGGGACAGGGGAGGGGATGAGCAGTTCTTC
>NA|TRBV5-1|TRBD2|TRBJ2-5
CASSLAGSSGQETQYF
TGCGCCAGCAGCTTGGCCGGGTCTAGCGGACAAGAGACCCAGTACTTC
>many|TRBV12-3/TRBV12-4|NA|TRBJ2-1
CASRLTGSGGNEQFF
TGTGCCAGCAGGCTGACAGGGTCGGGGGGTAATGAGCAGTTCTTC
>few|TRBV20-1|TRBD1|TRBJ2-7
CSAETPGGKGFYEQYF
TGCAGTGCTGAAACTCCAGGGGGCAAGGGTTTCTACGAGCAGTACTTC
>many|TRBV7-2|NA|TRBJ2-5
CASTDQLGYGGTQYF
TGTGCCAGCACTGACCAACTCGGCTACGGGGGGACCCAGTACTTC
>medium-sized|TRBV11-2|NA|TRBJ2-7
CVSSRTSNEQYF
TGTGTCAGCAGCCGCACTAGCAACGAGCAGTACTTC
>many|TRBV29-1|NA|TRBJ1-1
CSVQSGTGNTEAFF
TGCAGCGTTCAATCCGGGACTGGGAACACTGAAGCTTTCTTT
>many|TRBV9|NA|TRBJ2-7
CASSPGAGYEQYF
TGTGCCAGCAGCCCCGGGGCGGGATACGAGCAGTACTTC
>few|TRBV2|NA|TRBJ2-1
CASSQRAEPPYNEQFF
TGTGCCAGCAGCCAAAGGGCGGAACCCCCATACAATGAGCAGTTCTTC
>many|TRBV21-1|NA|TRBJ1-5
CASSKDLSVAGNSNQPQHF
TGTGCCAGCAGCAAAGACCTCTCTGTGGCAGGGAATAGCAATCAGCCCCAGCATTTT
>medium-sized|TRBV29-1|NA|TRBJ2-1
CSVEGNRYNEQFF
TGCAGCGTTGAAGGTAATCGGTACAATGAGCAGTTCTTC
>many|TRBV20-1|TRBD2|TRBJ2-2
CSARDRRGALETGELFF
TGCAGTGCTAGAGATAGGCGGGGGGCGCTTGAGACCGGGGAGCTGTTTTTT
>NA|TRBV30|NA|TRBJ2-2
CAWRTFWNTGELFF
TGTGCCTGGAGGACCTTCTGGAACACCGGGGAGCTGTTTTTT
>many|TRBV29-1|TRBD2|TRBJ2-3
CSLSREGNADTQYF
TGCAGCCTATCCCGGGAGGGGAACGCAGATACGCAGTATTTT
>few|TRBV2|TRBD1|TRBJ2-3
CASSEGQGYTDTQYF
TGTGCCAGCAGTGAGGGACAGGGTTACACAGATACGCAGTATTTT
>NA|TRBV28|TRBD1|TRBJ2-1
CASRDQGESSHNEPFF
TGTGCCAGCAGGGATCAGGGGGAGAGCTCCCACAATGAGCCGTTCTTC
>many|TRBV7-9|NA|TRBJ2-7
CASSPPGVGEQYF
TGTGCCAGCAGCCCTCCAGGGGTAGGGGAGCAGTACTTC